This T cell receptor (beta chain) was captured in a study of identical twins. Study-level results: With beta out-of-frame sequences, excess sharing by twins was weaker. Cord blood beta clonotypes that were abundant carried fewer insertions, and memory repertoires showed no such trend.

Unique molecular identifiers were in the cDNA, with template-switch universal primer binding. From the 5' RACE reads, TCRdb called clonotypes with MiXCR, one entry per CDR3 protein. Among 240,000 or so distinct CDR3 sequences listed, roughly a tenth were seen once. This clonotype was counted many times. Its antigen is unknown. Germline CDR1 and CDR2: LGHDT and YNNKEL (reference sequence). Trimming removed 4 bases at V and 2 bases at J, with 9 bases between. The CDR3 extends over 13 amino acids. Sequencing input: memory T cells sorted from blood. This chain links TRBV3-1 with TRBJ2-7, with D perhaps matching TRBD1 or TRBD2 (5 bases each). The clonotype originates from a man aged 45-60 years in good health. In DNA, the CDR3 is TGTGCCAGCAGCCTGGGACCGACCTACGAGCAGTACTTC. Translated: CASSLGPTYEQYF.